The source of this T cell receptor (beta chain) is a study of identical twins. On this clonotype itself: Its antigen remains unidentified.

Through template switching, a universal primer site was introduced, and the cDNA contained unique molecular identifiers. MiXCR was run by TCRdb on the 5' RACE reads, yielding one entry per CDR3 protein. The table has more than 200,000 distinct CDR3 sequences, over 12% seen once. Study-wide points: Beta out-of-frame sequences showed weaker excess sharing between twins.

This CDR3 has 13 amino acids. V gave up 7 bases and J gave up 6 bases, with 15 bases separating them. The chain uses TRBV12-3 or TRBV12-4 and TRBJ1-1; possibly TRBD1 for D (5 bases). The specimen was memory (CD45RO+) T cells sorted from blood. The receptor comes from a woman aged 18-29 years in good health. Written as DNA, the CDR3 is TGTGCCAGCACCTTGGGGGTAACCCCTGAAGCTTTCTTT. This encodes CASTLGVTPEAFF.